The clone carrying this T cell receptor beta chain was found once. The data belong to a study of CD8 T cells in Susac syndrome. The overall study: Blood was drawn from Susac syndrome patients while they were therapy-naive, on corticosteroids, or on intravenous immunoglobulin alone.

With random hexamers, reverse transcription was performed on roughly 0.45 to 1 ug of RNA. TCRdb re-analysed the immunoSEQ multiplex PCR reads in MiXCR, keeping a single row per CDR3 protein. Of some 150,000 distinct CDR3 sequences in the sample, more than 85% are singletons; the top ten hold around 0.15%. The TEMRA cells underwent FACS enrichment, while the CD8+ and CD4+ T cells underwent negative isolation. V lost 7 bases, J lost 1 base, and 16 bases lay in between. The germline gives CDR1 GTSNPN, CDR2 SVGIG (reference sequence). This CDR3 has 14 residues. The TCR sequence derives from a human donor with Susac syndrome. The sequenced sample consisted of CD4+ T cells from PBMCs. The rearrangement links TRBV30 to TRBJ1-1; possibly TRBD1 for D (5 bases). The CDR3 protein is CASRWDRQNTEAFF. CDR3 sequence (DNA): TGTGCCTCTAGATGGGACCGACAGAACACTGAAGCTTTCTTT.